This passage covers 4 T cell receptor beta chains from one sample sequenced in a study of blood T cell repertoires in COVID-19. Sequencing used immunoSEQ multiplex PCR; TCRdb keeps in-frame clones, though not all of them. This table has some 250,000 clones, roughly nine tenths appearing once. The sample consisted of PBMCs or T cells enriched from blood (not recorded which). All receptors derive from a human donor in a cohort exposed to, infected with or recovered from COVID-19 (not recorded which). The donor label of this sample is uncertain.

This rearrangement joins TRBV19 to TRBJ1-5; TRBD1 matches 7 bases. Germline V gene sequence: CDR1 LNHDA, CDR2 SQIVND (reference sequence). The CDR3 is 13 residues long. Trimming took 6 bases from V and 6 from J; bases not matched to a gene: 5. The CDR3 DNA sequence: TGTGCCAGTAGCCTACAGGGGCCTCAGCCCCAGCATTTT. Its translation is CASSLQGPQPQHF. Using reference TRBV19 and TRBJ1-5 for the parts outside the CDR3, the full variable domain is DGGITQSPKYLFRKEGQNVTLSCEQNLNHDAMYWYRQDPGQGLRLIYYSQIVNDFQKGDIAEGYSVSREKKESFPLTVTSAQKNPTAFYLCASSLQGPQPQHFGDGTRLSIL.

V gene TRBV9 combines with J gene TRBJ2-1; D call uncertain. This CDR3 spans 15 amino acids. V lost 0 bases and J lost 0, with 7 bases in between. The germline V gene encodes CDR1 SGDLS and CDR2 YYNGEE. The CDR3 DNA reads TGTGCCAGCAGCGTAGATCTGAGCTCCTACAATGAGCAGTTCTTC. Translating gives CASSVDLSSYNEQFF.

V is TRBV5-1 and J is TRBJ2-3; 14 bases match TRBD2. The junction had 7 bases not matched to a gene; V was cut back by 4 bases and J by 0 bases. CDR3 length: 18 amino acids. Germline V CDR1 and CDR2: SGHRS, YFSETQ. This chain's CDR3 is CASSTGLAGGLSTDTQYF. The CDR3 DNA reads as TGCGCCAGCAGCACAGGACTAGCGGGGGGTCTCAGCACAGATACGCAGTATTTT.

This rearrangement joins TRBV7-8 to TRBJ2-3; TRBD1 matches at 11 bases. With 5 bases clipped from V and 6 bases from J, the junction kept 7 bases outside the gene matches. Germline values: CDR1 SGHVS, CDR2 FQNEAQ. This CDR3 contains 15 residues. CDR3: CASSRPGQGGDTQYF. CDR3 nucleotide sequence: TGTGCCAGCAGCCGGCCGGGACAGGGGGGGGATACGCAGTATTTT. Using reference TRBV7-8 and TRBJ2-3 for the parts outside the CDR3, the full variable domain is GAGVSQSPRYKVAKRGQDVALRCDPISGHVSLFWYQQALGQGPEFLTYFQNEAQLDKSGLPSDRFFAERPEGSVSTLKIQRTQQEDSAVYLCASSRPGQGGDTQYFGPGTRLTVL.